This TCR beta chain was sequenced in a study of T-cell reconstitution after alpha-beta-depleted transplantation in children. Whole-study findings and limits: Several patients had high TCRbeta diversity at day 60; it came from surviving recipient T cells and thymic progenitors. Hyperexpanded clones declined; after one year, newly produced T cells mostly supplied diversity. Roughly two months post-transplant, alpha-beta T cells reportedly originated from several hundred graft clones that had expanded.

On this clonotype itself: Its antigen is unknown.

Unique molecular identifiers featured in how the TCRbeta library was prepared. TCRdb ran MiXCR on the PCR reads and lists one entry per CDR3 protein. The sample has some 830,000 distinct CDR3 sequences; approximately 15% are singletons. This CDR3 region has 15 residues. CDR1 is WSHSY, CDR2 SAAADI, per germline. J lost 4 bases, V lost 7 bases, and 9 bases had no gene match. This sample comprised PBMCs, mostly from graft donor cells, obtained 360 days after TCRalphabeta/CD19-depleted stem cell transplant. This chain joins TRBV10-2 and TRBJ2-1, with 8 bases identical to TRBD1. This receptor was taken from a male patient aged 5 to 17 who had a stem cell transplant for acute lymphoblastic leukemia, so the T cells may come from the graft donor. CDR3 protein: CASTRTDRDYNEQFF. For the CDR3, the DNA is TGCGCCAGCACTCGAACGGACAGGGATTACAATGAGCAGTTCTTC.